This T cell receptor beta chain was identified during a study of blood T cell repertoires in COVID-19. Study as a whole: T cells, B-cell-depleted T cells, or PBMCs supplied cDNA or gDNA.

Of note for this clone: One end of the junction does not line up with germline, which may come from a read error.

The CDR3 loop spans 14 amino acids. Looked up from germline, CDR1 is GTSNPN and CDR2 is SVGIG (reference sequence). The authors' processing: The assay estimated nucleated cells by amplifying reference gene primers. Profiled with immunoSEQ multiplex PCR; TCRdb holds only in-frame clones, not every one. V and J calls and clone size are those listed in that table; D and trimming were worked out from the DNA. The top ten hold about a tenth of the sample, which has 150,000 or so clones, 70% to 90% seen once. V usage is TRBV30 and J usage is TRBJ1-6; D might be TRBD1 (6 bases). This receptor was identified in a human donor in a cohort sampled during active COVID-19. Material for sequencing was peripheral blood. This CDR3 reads CAWSVQGYNLPLHF. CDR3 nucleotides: TGTGCCTGGAGTGTACAGGGCTATAATTTACCCCTCCACTTT.